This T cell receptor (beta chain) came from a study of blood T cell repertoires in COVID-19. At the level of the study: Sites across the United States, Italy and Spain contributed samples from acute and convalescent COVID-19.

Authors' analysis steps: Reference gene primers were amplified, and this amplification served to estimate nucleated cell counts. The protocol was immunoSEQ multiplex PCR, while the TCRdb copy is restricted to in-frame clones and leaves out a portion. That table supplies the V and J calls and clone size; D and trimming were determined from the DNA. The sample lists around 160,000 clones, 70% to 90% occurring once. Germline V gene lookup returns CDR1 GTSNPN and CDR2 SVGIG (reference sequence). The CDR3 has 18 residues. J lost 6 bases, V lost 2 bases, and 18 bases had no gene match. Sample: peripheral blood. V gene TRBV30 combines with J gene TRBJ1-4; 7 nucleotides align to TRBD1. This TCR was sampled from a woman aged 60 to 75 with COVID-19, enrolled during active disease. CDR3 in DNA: TGTGCCTGGAGTCCGACCGAATTTGGGACAGTAGGGGATGAAAAACTGTTTTTT. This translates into CAWSPTEFGTVGDEKLFF.